This T cell receptor beta chain is drawn from a study of beta chain features in type 1 diabetes. Study summary: Cell yields, gender and age were similar in healthy donors and patients.

Reverse transcribing all isolated RNA meant expressed TCRB transcripts were sequenced. Assay used: immunoSEQ multiplex PCR; TCRdb lists only in-frame clones, some missing. The table shows some 160,000 clones, with approximately 8.7% occurring only once. Study results and caveats: Moderate yet significant TCRB CDR3 shortening was seen in Type 1 diabetes patients in all four CD4+ subsets. Relative to healthy donors, patients appeared to have naive, central memory and Treg TCRB repertoires that were more similar.

Concerning this clone: Its antigen is unidentified.

CDR1 is SGHTA, CDR2 FQGNSA, per germline. The trim removed 3 bases at V and 5 bases at J, leaving 4 bases unmatched. This CDR3 has 16 residues. The V and J genes are TRBV7-2 and TRBJ2-5; TRBD2 matches 15 bases. Sequenced material: central memory CD4+ T cells from blood. The receptor was derived from a woman aged 30 to 39 with type 1 diabetes. CDR3 amino acids: CASSFLGTSGRETQYF. The DNA of the CDR3 is TGTGCCAGCAGCTTCCTTGGGACTAGCGGGAGGGAGACCCAGTACTTC.